This is a list of T cell receptor beta chains from one sample in a study of vaccination and CD4 T cells after COVID-19. These receptors' antigens are unknown. TCRdb independently ran MiXCR on the PCR reads; one entry per CDR3 protein. The sample includes 22,000 or so distinct CDR3 sequences, about 30% of them seen just once. The specimen comprised CD4+ T cells from blood, cultured in vitro, sampled about 7 months after SARS-CoV-2 vaccination. These receptors were collected from a human donor who had recovered from COVID-19. Both conserved end residues are part of each CDR3. The D gene is left open where the match is weak. Clone size is not always given. Where it is, it says once, few, many or a class for expanded clones.

abundance,d_gene,v_gene,j_gene,CDR3nt,CDR3aa
-,TRBD1,TRBV11-3,TRBJ1-2,TGTGCCAGCAGCTTCTTAACAGGGGGCGATGGCTACACCTTC,CASSFLTGGDGYTF
-,TRBD1,TRBV19,TRBJ1-2,TGTGCCAGTAGTCTGAACAGGGGGCCAAGTGGCTACACCTTC,CASSLNRGPSGYTF
few,TRBD2,TRBV7-3,TRBJ2-7,TGTGCCAGCAGCGAAGGCCCTAGCGGTAGAACCTACGAGCAGTACTTC,CASSEGPSGRTYEQYF
-,-,TRBV18,TRBJ1-1,TGTGCCAGCTCACCCGCTTTGGACACTGAAGCTTTCTTT,CASSPALDTEAFF
-,-,TRBV29-1,TRBJ1-2,TGCAGCGTTGAAGGGGGGGACGGACTAGTCGCCTACACCTTC,CSVEGGDGLVAYTF
few,TRBD2,TRBV7-7,TRBJ2-2,TGTGCTAGCAGCTTAGCGGGCACCGGGGAGCTGTTTTTT,CASSLAGTGELFF
-,-,TRBV2,TRBJ2-7,TGTGCCAGCAGGGTTGCCTCCTCCTACGAGCAGTACTTC,CASRVASSYEQYF
-,-,TRBV12-3/TRBV12-4,TRBJ1-5,TGTGCCAGCAGTCGGACCTTCAGGCAGCCCCAGCATTTT,CASSRTFRQPQHF
-,-,TRBV6-1,TRBJ2-1,TGTGCCAGCAGTGGTCCGGGACGGGATGAGCAGTTCTTC,CASSGPGRDEQFF
once,-,TRBV5-1,TRBJ1-1,TGCGCCAGCAGCCCCGTTGGGTGGGGCACTGAAGCTTTCTTT,CASSPVGWGTEAFF
-,-,TRBV7-2,TRBJ2-5,TGTGCCAGCAGCTTCAACGGACACCAAGAGACCCAGTACTTC,CASSFNGHQETQYF
-,-,TRBV6-1,TRBJ1-3,TGTGCCAGCGGCAGGGCTGGAAACACCATATATTTT,CASGRAGNTIYF
few,TRBD2,TRBV19,TRBJ2-7,TGTGCCAGTAGTTGGGGACTAGCGGGATCTACCTCCTACGAGCAGTACTTC,CASSWGLAGSTSYEQYF
-,-,TRBV11-3,TRBJ2-1,TGTGCCAGCAGCTTAGTTCTAGGGGGTGAGCAGTTCTTC,CASSLVLGGEQFF
few,TRBD2,TRBV27,TRBJ2-7,TGTGCCAGCAGTACCATCCCAGGACTAGAAGGGCAGTACTTC,CASSTIPGLEGQYF
-,TRBD2,TRBV10-3,TRBJ2-2,TGTGCCATCAGTGACGCGGGACTAGCGCCACCGAACACCGGGGAGCTGCTTTTT,CAISDAGLAPPNTGELLF
-,TRBD1,TRBV20-1,TRBJ1-1,TGCAGTGCTAAACACAGGGGGCGGACTGAAGCTTTCTTT,CSAKHRGRTEAFF
-,TRBD1,TRBV5-4,TRBJ1-1,TGTGCCAGCAGCAGGGGGACAGGGTATGAAGCTTTCTTT,CASSRGTGYEAFF
few,-,TRBV27,TRBJ2-7,TGTGCCATAATTAGGGGCGAGCAGTACTTC,CAIIRGEQYF
few,-,TRBV10-1,TRBJ2-7,TGCGCCAGCAGTGAGTTCTGCTCGAACTACTACGAGCAGTACTTC,CASSEFCSNYYEQYF
-,TRBD2,TRBV20-1,TRBJ2-5,TGCAGTGCTAGAAAGGATAGCGGGGATCAAGAGACCCAGTACTTC,CSARKDSGDQETQYF
medium-sized,-,TRBV20-1,TRBJ2-3,TGCAGTGCCCAAGCACCCTGGGAGCAGAGGGAGGATACGCAGTATTTT,CSAQAPWEQREDTQYF